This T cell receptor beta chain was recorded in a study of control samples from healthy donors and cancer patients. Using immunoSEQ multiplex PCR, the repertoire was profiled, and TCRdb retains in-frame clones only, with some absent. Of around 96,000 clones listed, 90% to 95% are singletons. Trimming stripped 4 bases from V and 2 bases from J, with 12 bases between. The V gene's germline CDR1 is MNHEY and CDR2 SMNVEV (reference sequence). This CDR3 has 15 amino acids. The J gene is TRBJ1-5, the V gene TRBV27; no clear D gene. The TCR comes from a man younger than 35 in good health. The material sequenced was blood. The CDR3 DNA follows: TGTGCCAGCAGTTCTTCAGGATTCGGCAATCAGCCCCAGCATTTT. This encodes CASSSSGFGNQPQHF.